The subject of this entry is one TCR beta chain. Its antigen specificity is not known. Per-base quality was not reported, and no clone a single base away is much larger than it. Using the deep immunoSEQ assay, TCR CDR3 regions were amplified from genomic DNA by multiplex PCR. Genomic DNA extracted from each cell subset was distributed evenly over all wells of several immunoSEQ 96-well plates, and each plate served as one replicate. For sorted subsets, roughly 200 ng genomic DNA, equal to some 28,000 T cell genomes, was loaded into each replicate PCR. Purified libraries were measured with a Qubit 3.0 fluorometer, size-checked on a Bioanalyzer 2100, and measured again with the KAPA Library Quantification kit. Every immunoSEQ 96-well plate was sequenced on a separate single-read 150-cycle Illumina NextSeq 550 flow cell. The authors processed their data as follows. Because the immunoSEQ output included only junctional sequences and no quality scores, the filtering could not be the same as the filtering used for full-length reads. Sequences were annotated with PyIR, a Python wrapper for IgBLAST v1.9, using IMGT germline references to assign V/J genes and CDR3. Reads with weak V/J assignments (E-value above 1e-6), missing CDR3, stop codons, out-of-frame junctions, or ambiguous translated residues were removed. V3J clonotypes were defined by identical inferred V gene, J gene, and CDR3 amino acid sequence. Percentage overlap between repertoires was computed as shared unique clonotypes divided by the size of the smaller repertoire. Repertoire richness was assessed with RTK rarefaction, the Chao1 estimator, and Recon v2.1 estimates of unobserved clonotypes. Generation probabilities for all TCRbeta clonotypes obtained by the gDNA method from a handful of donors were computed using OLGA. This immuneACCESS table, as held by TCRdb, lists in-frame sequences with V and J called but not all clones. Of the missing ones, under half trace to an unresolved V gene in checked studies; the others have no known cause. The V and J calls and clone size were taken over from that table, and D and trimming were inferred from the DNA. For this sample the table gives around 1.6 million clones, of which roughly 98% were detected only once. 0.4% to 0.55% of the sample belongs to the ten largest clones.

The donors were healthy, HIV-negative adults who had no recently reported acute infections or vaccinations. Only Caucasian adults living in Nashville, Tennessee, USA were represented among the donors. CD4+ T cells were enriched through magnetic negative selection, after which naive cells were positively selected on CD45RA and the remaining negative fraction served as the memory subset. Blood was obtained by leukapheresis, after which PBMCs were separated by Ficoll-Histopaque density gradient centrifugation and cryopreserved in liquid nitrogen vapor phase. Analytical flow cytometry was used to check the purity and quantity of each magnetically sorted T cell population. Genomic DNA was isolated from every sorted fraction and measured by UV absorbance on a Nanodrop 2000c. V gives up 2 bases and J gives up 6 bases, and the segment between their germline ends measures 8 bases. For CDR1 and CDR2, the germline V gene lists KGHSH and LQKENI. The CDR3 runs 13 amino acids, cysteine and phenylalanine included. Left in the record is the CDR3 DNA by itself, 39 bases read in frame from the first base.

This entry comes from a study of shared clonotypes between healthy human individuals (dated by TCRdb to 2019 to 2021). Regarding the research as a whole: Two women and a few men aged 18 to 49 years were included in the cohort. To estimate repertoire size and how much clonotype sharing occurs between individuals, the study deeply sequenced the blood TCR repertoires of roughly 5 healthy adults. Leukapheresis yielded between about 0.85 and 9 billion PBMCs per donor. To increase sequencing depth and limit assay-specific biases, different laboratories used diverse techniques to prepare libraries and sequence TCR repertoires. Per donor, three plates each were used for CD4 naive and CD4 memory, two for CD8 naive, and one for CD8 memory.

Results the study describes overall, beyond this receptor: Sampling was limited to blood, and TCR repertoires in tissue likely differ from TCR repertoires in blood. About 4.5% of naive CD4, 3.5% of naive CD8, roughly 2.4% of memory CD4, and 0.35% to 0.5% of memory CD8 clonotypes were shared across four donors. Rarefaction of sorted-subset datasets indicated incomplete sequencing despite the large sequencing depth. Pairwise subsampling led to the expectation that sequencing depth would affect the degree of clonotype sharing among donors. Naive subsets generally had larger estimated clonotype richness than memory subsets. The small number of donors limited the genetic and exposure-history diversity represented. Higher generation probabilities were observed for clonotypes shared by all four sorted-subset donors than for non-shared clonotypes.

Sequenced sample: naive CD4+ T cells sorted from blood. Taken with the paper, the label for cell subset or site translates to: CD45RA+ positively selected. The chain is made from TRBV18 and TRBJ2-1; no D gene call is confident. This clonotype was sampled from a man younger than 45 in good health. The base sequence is TGTGCCAGCTCACCAGGGCTGACCAATGAGCAGTTCTTC. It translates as CASSPGLTNEQFF. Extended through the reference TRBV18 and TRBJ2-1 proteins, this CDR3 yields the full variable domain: NAGVMQNPRHLVRRRGQEARLRCSPMKGHSHVYWYRQLPEEGLKFMVYLQKENIIDESGMPKERFSAEFPKEGPSILRIQQVVRGDSAAYFCASSPGLTNEQFFGPGTRLTVL.